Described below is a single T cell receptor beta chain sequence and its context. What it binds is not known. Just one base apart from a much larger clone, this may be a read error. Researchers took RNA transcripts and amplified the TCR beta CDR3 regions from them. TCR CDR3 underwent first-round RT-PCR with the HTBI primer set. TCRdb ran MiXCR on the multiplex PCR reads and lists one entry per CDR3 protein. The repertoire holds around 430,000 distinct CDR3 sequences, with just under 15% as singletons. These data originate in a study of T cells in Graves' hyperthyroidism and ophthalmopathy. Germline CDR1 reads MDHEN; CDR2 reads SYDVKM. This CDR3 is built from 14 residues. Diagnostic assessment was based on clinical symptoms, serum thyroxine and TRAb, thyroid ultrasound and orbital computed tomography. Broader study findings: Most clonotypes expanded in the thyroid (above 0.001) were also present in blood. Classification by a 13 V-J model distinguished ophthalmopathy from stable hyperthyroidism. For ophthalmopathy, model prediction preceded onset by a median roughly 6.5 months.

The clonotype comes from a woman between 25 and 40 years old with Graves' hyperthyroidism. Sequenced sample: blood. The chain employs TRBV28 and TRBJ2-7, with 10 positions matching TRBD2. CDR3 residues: CAGRGAGGPYEQYF. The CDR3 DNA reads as TGTGCCGGCAGGGGAGCGGGAGGGCCGTACGAGCAGTACTTC.